A selection of T cell receptor beta chains follows, all from one sample in a study of blood T cell repertoires in COVID-19. Method: immunoSEQ multiplex PCR; TCRdb's copy keeps in-frame clones and lacks some. The top ten hold about 3.5% of the sample, which has roughly 280,000 clones, around 86% seen once. The sequenced sample consisted of peripheral blood. The receptors were gathered from a man between 18 and 35 years old with active or convalescent COVID-19. The CDR3 runs from the conserved cysteine through the conserved F or W. Each record gives: CDR3 protein, CDR3 DNA, V gene, D gene, J gene, clone size, CDR3 length. D genes are given only for firm matches. The size field is filled for only some rows; it gives once, few, many or a size class.

cdr3_aa: CSVGHPVAKNIQYF
cdr3_nt: TGCAGCGTTGGACATCCAGTAGCCAAAAACATTCAGTACTTC
v_call: TRBV29-1
d_call: .
j_call: TRBJ2-4
clone_size: once
cdr3_length: 14

cdr3_aa: CASSLDLAGGPTDTQYF
cdr3_nt: TGCGCCAGCAGCTTGGACCTAGCGGGGGGGCCGACAGATACGCAGTATTTT
v_call: TRBV5-1
d_call: TRBD2
j_call: TRBJ2-3
clone_size: .
cdr3_length: 17

cdr3_aa: CASSSDRSSYNEQFF
cdr3_nt: TGTGCCAGCAGTTCTGACAGGAGCTCCTACAATGAGCAGTTCTTC
v_call: TRBV6-6
d_call: .
j_call: TRBJ2-1
clone_size: .
cdr3_length: 15

cdr3_aa: CASSSLTGGTEAFF
cdr3_nt: TGCGCCAGCAGCTCGTTAACAGGGGGCACTGAAGCTTTCTTT
v_call: TRBV5-1
d_call: TRBD1
j_call: TRBJ1-1
clone_size: once
cdr3_length: 14

cdr3_aa: CACSRDMYNEQFF
cdr3_nt: TGTGCCTGTTCCCGGGATATGTACAATGAGCAGTTCTTC
v_call: TRBV30
d_call: .
j_call: TRBJ2-1
clone_size: .
cdr3_length: 13

cdr3_aa: CASSQDRGGRNTGELFF
cdr3_nt: TGCGCCAGCAGCCAAGATCGGGGCGGGAGGAACACCGGGGAGCTGTTTTTT
v_call: TRBV4-3
d_call: TRBD2
j_call: TRBJ2-2
clone_size: .
cdr3_length: 17

cdr3_aa: CATRGMGGPLFF
cdr3_nt: TGTGCCACCCGAGGGATGGGGGGACCCTTGTTTTTT
v_call: TRBV2
d_call: .
j_call: TRBJ1-4
clone_size: few
cdr3_length: 12

cdr3_aa: CASSARQGTSPLHF
cdr3_nt: TGTGCCAGCAGCGCACGACAGGGAACTTCACCCCTCCACTTT
v_call: TRBV9
d_call: TRBD1
j_call: TRBJ1-6
clone_size: few
cdr3_length: 14

cdr3_aa: CASSASQGNTGELFF
cdr3_nt: TGTGCCAGTAGTGCGTCGCAGGGAAACACCGGGGAGCTGTTTTTT
v_call: TRBV19
d_call: .
j_call: TRBJ2-2
clone_size: .
cdr3_length: 15

cdr3_aa: CASSRITSGTYNEQFF
cdr3_nt: TGTGCCAGCAGTAGAATAACTAGCGGGACCTACAATGAGCAGTTCTTC
v_call: TRBV27
d_call: TRBD2
j_call: TRBJ2-1
clone_size: .
cdr3_length: 16

cdr3_aa: CASSERLFYSYEQYF
cdr3_nt: TGTGCCAGCAGCGAGAGACTGTTCTATTCCTACGAGCAGTACTTC
v_call: TRBV7-2
d_call: .
j_call: TRBJ2-7
clone_size: .
cdr3_length: 15

cdr3_aa: CASSLGTGWTEAFF
cdr3_nt: TGTGCCAGCAGCCTAGGGACAGGTTGGACTGAAGCTTTCTTT
v_call: TRBV27
d_call: TRBD1
j_call: TRBJ1-1
clone_size: .
cdr3_length: 14

cdr3_aa: CASSYMRMGELFF
cdr3_nt: TGTGCCAGCAGTTACATGCGAATGGGGGAGCTGTTTTTT
v_call: TRBV6-5
d_call: .
j_call: TRBJ2-2
clone_size: .
cdr3_length: 13

cdr3_aa: CASSRYGGTGELFF
cdr3_nt: TGTGCCAGCAGCCGTTACGGAGGCACCGGGGAGCTGTTTTTT
v_call: TRBV11-3
d_call: .
j_call: TRBJ2-2
clone_size: .
cdr3_length: 14

cdr3_aa: CASSFGGTGELFF
cdr3_nt: TGTGCCAGCAGCTTTGGGGGGACCGGGGAGCTGTTTTTT
v_call: TRBV3-1/TRBV3-2
d_call: .
j_call: TRBJ2-2
clone_size: .
cdr3_length: 13

cdr3_aa: CASSLTGTMLNEQFF
cdr3_nt: TGCGCCAGCAGCCTCACCGGGACTATGCTAAATGAGCAGTTCTTC
v_call: TRBV5-1
d_call: TRBD2
j_call: TRBJ2-1
clone_size: .
cdr3_length: 15

cdr3_aa: CASSEAGEATEAFF
cdr3_nt: TGTGCCAGCAGCGAAGCGGGGGAGGCCACTGAAGCTTTCTTT
v_call: TRBV9
d_call: .
j_call: TRBJ1-1
clone_size: .
cdr3_length: 14

cdr3_aa: CASSSGTTTDEQYF
cdr3_nt: TGTGCCAGCAGCTCCGGGACAACTACCGACGAGCAGTACTTC
v_call: TRBV7-9
d_call: .
j_call: TRBJ2-7
clone_size: few
cdr3_length: 14

cdr3_aa: CASSPGTSDPYNEQFF
cdr3_nt: TGCGCCAGCAGCCCTGGGACTAGCGATCCCTACAATGAGCAGTTCTTC
v_call: TRBV5-1
d_call: TRBD2
j_call: TRBJ2-1
clone_size: .
cdr3_length: 16

cdr3_aa: CASILSLDHTSTQYF
cdr3_nt: TGTGCCAGCATCCTGTCGTTAGATCATACTTCCACGCAGTATTTT
v_call: TRBV28
d_call: .
j_call: TRBJ2-3
clone_size: .
cdr3_length: 15

cdr3_aa: CASSPYSLQETQYF
cdr3_nt: TGTGCCAGCAGCCCCTACAGCCTCCAAGAGACCCAGTACTTC
v_call: TRBV7-2
d_call: .
j_call: TRBJ2-5
clone_size: once
cdr3_length: 14

cdr3_aa: CASSYLGVRGSPLHF
cdr3_nt: TGTGCCAGCAGTTACTTAGGGGTACGTGGGTCACCCCTCCACTTT
v_call: TRBV6-5
d_call: .
j_call: TRBJ1-6
clone_size: .
cdr3_length: 15

cdr3_aa: CASSLGGDSGNTIYF
cdr3_nt: TGCGCCAGCAGCTTAGGGGGAGACTCTGGAAACACCATATATTTT
v_call: TRBV5-1
d_call: .
j_call: TRBJ1-3
clone_size: few
cdr3_length: 15

cdr3_aa: CASRHGGDTDTQYF
cdr3_nt: TGTGCCAGCAGGCACGGGGGGGACACAGATACGCAGTATTTT
v_call: TRBV2
d_call: TRBD2
j_call: TRBJ2-3
clone_size: .
cdr3_length: 14